This T cell receptor (beta chain) appears in the sequencing data of a study of response to subunit inactivated influenza vaccine. TCRdb reprocessed the RT-PCR reads with MiXCR, giving one entry per CDR3 protein. The sample consists of about 540,000 distinct CDR3 sequences, under 30% of them appearing once. This CDR3 spans 16 amino acids. V trimming: 1 base; J trimming: 3 bases; junction bases outside the gene matches: 3. The germline V gene encodes CDR1 KGHDR and CDR2 SFDVKD. The sample was also reused in another study, on T cells expressing NK-cell markers. From that second work: cDNA encoding TCR beta was synthesized via 5'RACE template switching incorporating UMIs. An anti-gamma-delta TCR antibody confined sorting to alpha-beta TCR T cells across several of the experiments.

Here the sequenced sample was CD4+ T cells sorted from PBMCs, taken roughly 12 days after vaccination. This TCR came from a man between 50 and 59 years old who received an inactivated influenza vaccine. This chain connects TRBV24-1 to TRBJ2-3, with TRBD2 identical over 10 bases. CDR3 region: CATSDFRGLATDTQYF. The CDR3 DNA reads TGTGCCACCAGTGATTTCAGGGGACTAGCGACAGATACGCAGTATTTT.